This entry lists 32 T cell receptor beta chains sequenced from one sample in a study of T-cell memory formation after mild COVID-19. TCRdb re-analysed the 5' RACE reads in MiXCR, keeping a single row per CDR3 protein. The data hold roughly 150,000 distinct CDR3 sequences, with 10% to 15% observed a single time. The sequenced sample consisted of PBMCs or a T cell subset sorted from them (not recorded which). The receptors were gathered from a man between 18 and 29 years old who had mild COVID-19 (a few samples of this study predate the infection). Cell type and time point are not known.

The chain has TRBV4-2 and TRBJ2-1; D uncertain. The germline CDR1 and CDR2 sequences are LGHNA and YNFKEQ. This CDR3 is 14 amino acids long. The V gene lost 1 base and the J gene lost 2 bases, with 6 bases spanning the gap. CDR3 DNA sequence: TGTGCCAGCAGCCAAGGTGGGACCTACAATGAGCAGTTCTTC. Encoded protein: CASSQGGTYNEQFF.

This clonotype was counted between two and nine times. The CDR3 here is CASSPVGTADYNEQFF. CDR3 nucleotide sequence: TGCGCCAGCAGCCCCGTTGGGACGGCCGATTACAATGAGCAGTTCTTC. The V call is TRBV5-1, the J call TRBJ2-1, with D perhaps assigned TRBD1 or TRBD2 (5 bases each). The germline V gene encodes CDR1 SGHRS and CDR2 YFSETQ. Trimming removed 4 bases from V and 4 bases from J, with 18 bases in between. The CDR3 length is 16 residues.

The chain employs TRBV6-5 and TRBJ2-7, with D tentatively TRBD1 (6 bases). CDR1 MNHEY and CDR2 SVGAGI come from the germline V gene. The CDR3 extends over 14 amino acids. Trimming shortened V by 5 bases and J by 2 bases, and 13 bases separated the two germline ends. The CDR3 DNA reads TGTGCCAGCAGTAGCCAACAGGGCCCCTACGAGCAGTACGTC. It codes for CASSSQQGPYEQYV.

This clonotype was counted only a few times. The V call is TRBV18, the J call TRBJ1-6, with 7 bases that match TRBD1. This CDR3 has 14 residues. Germline CDR1 KGHSH, CDR2 LQKENI. Trimming at V came to 0 bases and at J to 16 bases, leaving 9 bases not matched to a gene. In DNA, the CDR3 is TGTGCCAGCTCACCACCCGGCGGACAGGCAATTCTCCACTTT. It encodes CASSPPGGQAILHF.

The rearrangement uses TRBV6-5 and TRBJ1-2; weak D call: TRBD1 (6 bases). The V end lost 0 bases, the J end lost 4 bases, and 12 bases lay between the germline ends. The CDR3 runs 15 residues. Germline V gives CDR1 MNHEY, CDR2 SVGAGI. Here the CDR3 DNA reads TGTGCCAGCAGTTACTCACGCAGGGGTGGCTATGGCTACACCTTC. It is translated as CASSYSRRGGYGYTF.

The V and J genes are TRBV5-1 and TRBJ1-1, with no clear D. Trimming left V 3 bases short and J 0 bases short, with 12 bases between. Looked up from germline, CDR1 is SGHRS and CDR2 is YFSETQ. CDR3 size: 15 residues. This CDR3 reads CASSSAPAMNTEAFF. The CDR3 DNA reads TGCGCCAGCAGCTCCGCGCCCGCTATGAACACTGAAGCTTTCTTT.

This clonotype was seen a few times. The V call is TRBV5-6, the J call TRBJ2-7; maybe TRBD1 (6 bases). Germline assignment: CDR1 SGHDT and CDR2 YYEEEE. This CDR3 has 14 amino acids. The germline V and J ends were trimmed by 7 bases and 2 bases, with 16 bases remaining between them. Written as DNA, the CDR3 is TGTGCCAGCTCACGCAGGGGTAGTACCTACGAGCAGTACGTC. Residues: CASSRRGSTYEQYV.

The V gene is TRBV7-2, the J gene TRBJ1-2; 7 bases fit TRBD1. This CDR3 is 19 amino acids long. In germline, CDR1 is SGHTA, CDR2 FQGNSA. V shed 2 bases and J 1 base; nucleotides not matched to a gene: 16. The CDR3 region is CASSLWFRQGGYRNYGYTF. CDR3 bases: TGTGCCAGCAGCTTATGGTTCCGGCAGGGGGGATACCGTAACTATGGCTACACCTTC.

This clonotype was seen a handful of times. The chain employs TRBV4-2 and TRBJ1-1; D gene unclear. V was cut by 1 base and J by 0 bases, with 6 bases left in between. The CDR3 runs to 14 residues. Germline V gives CDR1 LGHNA, CDR2 YNFKEQ. CDR3 coding DNA: TGTGCCAGCAGCCAAGCACGCCTGAACACTGAAGCTTTCTTT. As protein: CASSQARLNTEAFF.

The gene calls are TRBV7-9 and TRBJ1-1; 11 bases are shared with TRBD1. This CDR3 comprises 16 residues. Germline assignment: CDR1 SEHNR and CDR2 FQNEAQ (reference sequence). Unmatched junction bases numbered 10, after V lost 6 bases and J lost 4 bases. CDR3 sequence reads: CASRPPSGTGGTEAFF. The CDR3 DNA sequence: TGTGCCAGCAGGCCCCCGAGTGGGACAGGGGGCACTGAAGCTTTCTTT. Combining the CDR3 with reference TRBV7-9 and TRBJ1-1 gives the whole variable domain DTGVSQNPRHKITKRGQNVTFRCDPISEHNRLYWYRQTLGQGPEFLTYFQNEAQLEKSRLLSDRFSAERPKGSFSTLEIQRTEQGDSAMYLCASRPPSGTGGTEAFFGQGTRLTVV.

The chain couples TRBV5-1 to TRBJ2-7; no clear D. The ends were cut back, 0 bases at V and 5 bases at J, with 9 bases in the middle. Germline V lookup: CDR1 SGHRS, CDR2 YFSETQ. The CDR3 is 13 residues long. Written as DNA, the CDR3 is TGCGCCAGCAGCTTGGCCCCCGGCGACGAGCAGTACTTC. Translation gives CASSLAPGDEQYF.

This clonotype appeared many times. The chain joins TRBV10-1 to TRBJ2-5; no clear D gene. This CDR3 region has 13 residues. Trimming took off 3 bases at V and 0 bases at J, with 5 bases between the two ends. Germline V gene data show CDR1 as WNHNN and CDR2 as SYGVQD (reference sequence). The CDR3 nucleotides read TGCGCCAGCAGTGATGGAAACCAAGAGACCCAGTACTTC. Protein sequence: CASSDGNQETQYF.

The CDR3 protein is CASSKPGQGREEAFF. CDR3 DNA sequence: TGTGCCAGCAGCAAGCCGGGACAGGGGCGTGAAGAAGCTTTCTTT. J is TRBJ1-1 and V is TRBV12-3 or TRBV12-4, with 10 bases identical to TRBD1. The CDR3 length is 15 residues. After removal of 6 bases from V and 8 bases from J, the junction contained 12 bases not matched to a gene.

The chain uses TRBV5-5 and TRBJ1-6, with a possible D match to TRBD1 (6 bases). CDR3 length: 15 amino acids. The ends were cut back, 4 bases at V and 7 bases at J, with 15 bases in the middle. CDR1 and CDR2 (germline): SGHKS, YYEKEE (reference sequence). For the CDR3, the DNA is TGTGCCAGCAGCGTACAGGGCTTGTGGAATTCACCCCTCCACTTT. This translates into CASSVQGLWNSPLHF.

The chain uses TRBV6-6 and TRBJ2-7, with D uncertain. The CDR3 has 18 residues. Trimming took 4 bases from V and 1 from J, leaving 23 bases between them. Germline values: CDR1 MNHNY, CDR2 SVGAGI (reference sequence). CDR3 region: CASSFSVTMVDRSYEQYF. DNA for the CDR3: TGTGCCAGCAGTTTCTCCGTTACAATGGTTGACCGATCCTACGAGCAGTACTTC.

This clonotype has a count of ten or more. The V call is TRBV4-3, the J call TRBJ2-1, with 11 bases fitting TRBD1. CDR3 size: 15 residues. J was trimmed by 5 bases and V by 5 bases; bases with no gene match: 5. Germline values: CDR1 LGHNA, CDR2 YSLEER. The CDR3 loop reads CASSNRDRGDNEQFF. The CDR3, as DNA: TGCGCCAGCAGCAACCGGGACAGGGGGGACAATGAGCAGTTCTTC.

The V gene is TRBV9, the J gene TRBJ2-3; 8 bases map to TRBD1. CDR1 is SGDLS, CDR2 YYNGEE, per germline. The CDR3 contains 16 residues. The V and J ends lost 0 bases and 2 bases, in that order; junction bases with no gene match: 5. The CDR3 spells CASSVEGTGPTDTQYF. For the CDR3, the DNA is TGTGCCAGCAGCGTAGAGGGGACAGGACCCACAGATACGCAGTATTTT.

The genes are TRBV5-1 and TRBJ1-4; 7 bases align to TRBD1. The CDR3 covers 14 residues. CDR1 SGHRS and CDR2 YFSETQ come from the germline V gene. Trimming cost V 5 bases and J 6 bases; bases outside gene matches: 7. CDR3 residues: CASSTGQTDEKLFF. As DNA, the CDR3 is TGCGCCAGCAGTACGGGACAGACGGATGAAAAACTGTTTTTT.

This clonotype was picked up a small number of times. The CDR3 DNA follows: TGCAGCCCCACTACAGCGCATTTACTACAGTACGTC. Translating gives CSPTTAHLLQYV. The rearrangement joins TRBV20-1 to TRBJ2-7, with D unresolved. The CDR3 is 12 residues long. Germline loops: CDR1 DFQATT, CDR2 SNEGSKA (reference sequence).

The chain is built from TRBV5-5 and TRBJ1-3, with TRBD1 as a possible D gene (5 bases). Germline V gene sequence: CDR1 SGHKS, CDR2 YYEKEE (reference sequence). The CDR3 spans 16 residues. V lost 2 bases to trimming and J lost 0 bases, with 12 bases between them. CDR3: CASSFGTYISGNTIYF. The CDR3 nucleotides are TGTGCCAGCAGCTTCGGGACGTACATCTCTGGAAACACCATATATTTT.

This rearrangement joins TRBV2 to TRBJ1-1; possibly TRBD1 for D (5 bases). V was shortened by 2 bases and J by 0 bases, with 19 bases between the two germline ends. The CDR3 runs 18 residues. Germline-derived CDR1 and CDR2 are SNHLY and FYNNEI. CDR3 sequence reads: CASSEQNPNGAVNTEAFF. CDR3 in DNA: TGTGCCAGCAGTGAACAGAACCCAAACGGGGCGGTGAACACTGAAGCTTTCTTT. The full variable domain, completed using reference TRBV2 and TRBJ1-1, is EPEVTQTPSHQVTQMGQEVILRCVPISNHLYFYWYRQILGQKVEFLVSFYNNEISEKSEIFDDQFSVERPDGSNFTLKIRSTKLEDSAMYFCASSEQNPNGAVNTEAFFGQGTRLTVV.

This clonotype appeared a few times. The rearrangement links TRBV18 to TRBJ1-4; the D gene is possibly TRBD1 (5 bases). This CDR3 comprises 15 residues. Germline assignment: CDR1 KGHSH and CDR2 LQKENI. V lost 4 bases and J lost 8, with 17 bases in between. The CDR3, as DNA: TGTGCCAGCTCACAGCAGGGCCCGCAACGGGAAAAACTGTTTTTT. As protein: CASSQQGPQREKLFF.

Only a few counts were recorded for this clonotype. The chain couples TRBV4-3 to TRBJ2-7, with TRBD1 as a possible D gene (5 bases). CDR1 and CDR2 from the germline V gene are LGHNA and YSLEER. Trimming left V 0 bases short and J 10 bases short, with 13 bases between. This CDR3 spans 13 amino acids. The CDR3: CASSQDLGVGQYF. In DNA form, the CDR3 reads TGCGCCAGCAGCCAAGATTTAGGGGTGGGACAGTACTTC.

The V and J genes are TRBV29-1 and TRBJ2-5; 7 bases align to TRBD2. J lost 4 bases, V lost 0 bases, and 2 bases had no gene match. The CDR3 is 13 residues long. Germline V lookup: CDR1 SQVTM, CDR2 ANQGSEA. Here the CDR3 reads CSVEDRGGETQYF. As DNA, the CDR3 is TGCAGCGTTGAAGATCGCGGGGGAGAGACCCAGTACTTC.

This chain joins TRBV12-3 or TRBV12-4 and TRBJ1-6; the match to TRBD1 covers 9 bases. The J segment lost 4 bases and the V segment lost 6 bases, leaving 7 bases of the junction unmatched. CDR3 length: 16 amino acids. This chain's CDR3 is CASRRTGARYNSPLHF. CDR3 DNA: TGTGCCAGCAGGAGGACAGGGGCGAGATATAATTCACCCCTCCACTTT.

The rearrangement links TRBV28 to TRBJ1-5, with a weak D call TRBD1 (5 bases). This CDR3 is built from 12 residues. Trimming removed 8 bases at V and 6 bases at J, with 11 bases between. From germline, CDR1 is MDHEN and CDR2 SYDVKM. CDR3 sequence (DNA): TGTGCCAGCCAAAACGGGGGTCAGCCCCAGCATTTT. It is translated as CASQNGGQPQHF.

This clonotype was seen more than once but under ten times. This chain uses TRBV7-3 with TRBJ2-7; D gene ambiguous. V shed 1 base and J shed 7 bases, with 17 bases lying between them. CDR1 is SGHTA and CDR2 is FQGTGA in the germline V gene. This CDR3 spans 15 amino acids. CDR3 coding DNA: TGTGCCAGCAGCTTAAGTGACGGTCCCTTTCGAGAGCAGTACTTC. This codes for CASSLSDGPFREQYF.

In this sample, this clonotype turned up a few times. The chain is built from TRBV4-3 and TRBJ2-3; 9 bases fit TRBD2. Germline CDR1 and CDR2: LGHNA and YSLEER. With 0 bases clipped from V and 5 bases from J, the junction kept 9 bases outside the gene matches. The CDR3 runs to 17 residues. The CDR3 coding sequence is TGCGCCAGCAGCCAAGATGATGCGGCGGGGGGGCAAGATACGCAGTATTTT. This translates into CASSQDDAAGGQDTQYF.

The chain recombines TRBV6-2 or TRBV6-3 with TRBJ1-6; 7 nucleotides line up with TRBD1. Trimming took 5 bases from V and 7 from J; bases not matched to a gene: 5. Germline V gives CDR1 MNHEY, CDR2 SVGEGT. This CDR3 comprises 14 residues. The CDR3 DNA reads as TGTGCCAGCAGTACCGGGACAGAGAATTCACCCCTCCACTTT. It specifies CASSTGTENSPLHF.

The sample holds a few counts of this clonotype. The rearrangement joins TRBV29-1 to TRBJ1-2, with TRBD1 as a possible D gene (6 bases). CDR1 is SQVTM, CDR2 ANQGSEA, per germline. The CDR3 runs 12 residues. The V gene lost 7 bases and the J gene lost 7 bases, with 16 bases spanning the gap. CDR3 sequence (DNA): TGCAGCGCACAGGGTGATGCCGGTGGCTACACCTTC. Residues: CSAQGDAGGYTF.

This clonotype has a handful of counts. The chain joins TRBV7-2 to TRBJ1-2, with D tentatively TRBD1 (5 bases). Trimming took off 5 bases at V and 5 bases at J, with 12 bases between the two ends. The germline V gene has CDR1 SGHTA and CDR2 FQGNSA. This CDR3 comprises 13 residues. The CDR3 here is CASSRDDGYGYTF. The CDR3, as DNA: TGTGCCAGCAGCCGGGACGATGGATATGGCTACACCTTC.

V gene TRBV7-2 combines with J gene TRBJ1-1; TRBD1 aligns across 7 bases. V shed 8 bases, J shed 1 base, and the junction held 7 bases outside the gene matches. Germline lookup yields CDR1 SGHTA and CDR2 FQGNSA. CDR3 size: 14 residues. The CDR3, as DNA: TGTGCCAGCGAGGCGTCAGGGGGGAACACTGAAGCTTTCTTT. Its translation: CASEASGGNTEAFF.